Here is one TCR beta chain with its context. The target antigen is unknown. The data derive from a study of CD8+CD57+ T cells in acquired aplastic anemia. Turning to the study itself: Healthy CD8+ samples averaged roughly 10 million reads. Points from the study as a whole: Patients and controls had in common fewer than 30 CD8+ CDR3 sequences.

Using genomic DNA as the template, TCR beta VDJ and CDR3 profiling was carried out. Using its own MiXCR run on the reads, TCRdb lists one record per CDR3 protein. Here the sample spans tens of thousands of distinct CDR3 sequences, around 44% being singletons. Trimming removed 7 bases from V and 2 bases from J, with 5 bases in between. Germline V gene sequence: CDR1 LNHDA, CDR2 SQIVND (reference sequence). The CDR3 totals 11 residues. The sample was sorted CD4+, CD8+, or CD8+CD57+ T cells (not recorded which) from PBMCs. The chain couples TRBV19 to TRBJ1-2; unclear D gene. This receptor was identified in a human donor in good health, serving as a control. The CDR3 nucleotides read TGTGCCAGTAAGGTGAACTATGGCTACACCTTC. It codes for CASKVNYGYTF.